This T cell receptor (beta chain) was found in a study of T-cell memory formation after mild COVID-19. TCRdb re-analysed the 5' RACE reads in MiXCR, keeping a single row per CDR3 protein. The sample consists of 200,000 or so distinct CDR3 sequences, around 20% of them appearing once. The V gene's germline CDR1 is SGDLS and CDR2 YYNGEE. Trimming removed 0 bases at V and 3 bases at J, with 6 bases between. There are 14 residues in the CDR3. This sequence was found in an adult woman who had mild COVID-19 (a few samples of this study predate the infection). Cell type and time point are not known. The rearrangement uses TRBV9 and TRBJ1-4; D gene unclear. Sequencing input: PBMCs or a T cell subset sorted from them (not recorded which). DNA for the CDR3: TGTGCCAGCAGCGTAGGAGCGGCTAATGAAAAACTGTTTTTT. Amino acids: CASSVGAANEKLFF.